This is a list of T cell receptor beta chains from one sample in a study of T cell responses to AZD1222 COVID-19 vaccine. The table came from immunoSEQ multiplex PCR; TCRdb's copy has only in-frame clones and leaves some out. The sample holds 250,000 to 300,000 clones, about 94% seen once. This specimen was peripheral blood, taken 28 days after the second AZD1222 dose. The receptors stem from an adult who received the AZD1222 COVID-19 vaccine. Each CDR3 is given with its conserved first and last residue. The D gene is left open where the match is weak. Expanded clones get a size class; other rows say once, few or many, or leave the size out.

clone_size j_call v_call d_call cdr3_aa cdr3_nt
. TRBJ1-2 TRBV25-1 . CASSDGGYGYTF TGTGCCAGCAGTGACGGTGGCTACGGCTACACCTTC
. TRBJ1-2 TRBV6-2/TRBV6-3 . CASSYSTPGRGYTF TGTGCCAGCAGTTACTCGACCCCGGGGCGCGGCTACACCTTC
. TRBJ1-2 TRBV23-1 . CASSQSSLSYGYTF TGCGCCAGCAGTCAATCGAGTCTTAGCTATGGCTACACCTTC
. TRBJ1-1 TRBV7-9 . CASSSPTRGGSTEAFF TGTGCCAGCAGCTCTCCTACACGGGGCGGGAGCACTGAAGCTTTCTTT
once TRBJ2-5 TRBV5-4 TRBD1 CASSPGTGRQETQYF TGTGCCAGCAGCCCTGGGACAGGGAGGCAAGAGACCCAGTACTTC
few TRBJ2-1 TRBV7-3 . CASSPGGNEQFF TGTGCCAGCAGCCCCGGGGGCAATGAGCAGTTCTTC
. TRBJ2-2 TRBV12-3/TRBV12-4 . CASSWRGPGELFF TGTGCCAGCAGCTGGCGAGGCCCCGGGGAGCTGTTTTTT
. TRBJ1-4 TRBV4-3 . CASSQVGAGNNEKLFF TGCGCCAGCAGCCAAGTGGGGGCAGGGAATAATGAAAAACTGTTTTTT
. TRBJ2-7 TRBV4-3 TRBD2 CASSQATGTGLGREQYF TGCGCCAGCAGCCAAGCGACCGGGACGGGACTAGGACGCGAGCAGTACTTC
. TRBJ1-5 TRBV5-1 . CASSLGAGNSNQPQHF TGCGCCAGCAGCTTGGGTGCAGGGAATAGCAATCAGCCCCAGCATTTT
. TRBJ1-2 TRBV19 . CASSIATEYGYTF TGTGCCAGTAGTATAGCAACAGAGTATGGCTACACCTTC
. TRBJ2-1 TRBV2 . CASSERGVHSYNEQFF TGTGCCAGCAGTGAGAGAGGGGTCCACTCCTACAATGAGCAGTTCTTC
. TRBJ2-1 TRBV19 TRBD2 CASSRGGAGAYNEQFF TGTGCCAGTAGTCGGGGCGGAGCGGGGGCTTACAATGAGCAGTTCTTC
. TRBJ2-1 TRBV7-3 . CASSRFRSGDHNEQFF TGTGCCAGCAGCCGGTTCCGGTCGGGGGATCACAATGAGCAGTTCTTC
once TRBJ2-7 TRBV5-6 TRBD1 CASSFTTGGFEQYF TGTGCCAGCAGCTTTACTACAGGGGGCTTCGAGCAGTACTTC
. TRBJ2-2 TRBV4-1 TRBD2 CASSRLGLAAPGELFF TGCGCCAGCAGCCGGCTGGGACTAGCGGCCCCGGGGGAGCTGTTTTTT
. TRBJ1-3 TRBV5-1 . CASSPGAFSGNTIYF TGCGCCAGCAGCCCCGGAGCGTTCTCTGGAAACACCATATATTTT
. TRBJ1-3 TRBV2 . CASRYGGNTIYF TGTGCCAGCAGATACGGTGGAAACACCATATATTTT
. TRBJ2-5 TRBV9 . CASSSGETQYF TGTGCCAGCAGCTCGGGGGAGACCCAGTACTTC
. TRBJ1-1 TRBV10-3 . CAISDQDSEAFF TGTGCCATCAGTGATCAGGACTCTGAAGCTTTCTTT
. TRBJ2-5 TRBV14 . CASSQGWFTQYF TGTGCCAGCAGCCAAGGGTGGTTCACCCAGTACTTC
. TRBJ2-2 TRBV5-1 TRBD2 CASSLWAGVTGELFF TGCGCCAGCAGCTTGTGGGCGGGAGTAACCGGGGAGCTGTTTTTT
. TRBJ2-7 TRBV5-1 . CASSLITSSYEQYF TGCGCCAGCAGCTTGATTACCTCCTCCTACGAGCAGTACTTC
. TRBJ2-7 TRBV9 TRBD2 CASSPGGGEQYF TGTGCCAGCAGCCCGGGGGGGGGCGAGCAGTACTTC
. TRBJ2-5 TRBV6-6 . CASSYSGKQETQYF TGTGCCAGCAGTTACTCCGGGAAGCAAGAGACCCAGTACTTC
. TRBJ1-3 TRBV6-2/TRBV6-3 . CASSYWRPSGSGNTIYF TGTGCCAGCAGTTACTGGAGGCCCTCAGGCTCGGGAAACACCATATATTTT
once TRBJ1-2 TRBV5-4 TRBD1 CASSPGTDGYTF TGTGCCAGCAGCCCCGGGACAGATGGCTACACCTTC
. TRBJ1-1 TRBV7-6 TRBD1 CASSREDRENTEAFF TGTGCCAGCAGCCGGGAGGACAGGGAGAACACTGAAGCTTTCTTT
. TRBJ2-1 TRBV6-5 . CASSSRNEQFF TGTGCCAGCAGTTCACGCAATGAGCAGTTCTTC